A selection of T cell receptor beta chains follows, all from one sample in a study of blood T cells in healthy people across ages. TCRdb redid the calling of the 5' RACE reads with MiXCR, one entry per CDR3 protein. The sample includes around 280,000 distinct CDR3 sequences, about 25% of them seen just once. Material for sequencing was blood. All receptors derive from a woman aged 70-85 years in good health. Each CDR3 is given with its conserved first and last residue. The D gene is left open where the match is weak. The size entry is marked missing in some rows and otherwise reads once, few, many or a size class.

D | size | J | V | CDR3 | DNA
NA | many | TRBJ2-5 | TRBV20-1 | CSAIGHRALGETQYF | TGCAGTGCTATTGGTCACAGAGCCTTAGGGGAGACCCAGTACTTC
NA | few | TRBJ2-7 | TRBV29-1 | CSVEADSSEQYF | TGCAGCGTTGAGGCTGACTCCTCCGAGCAGTACTTC
NA | NA | TRBJ2-1 | TRBV7-9 | CASSFRENFRNEQFF | TGTGCCAGCAGCTTTAGGGAAAATTTCCGCAATGAGCAGTTCTTC
NA | few | TRBJ2-1 | TRBV6-4 | CASSDPRASSNEQFF | TGTGCCAGCAGTGACCCGCGGGCCTCCTCCAATGAGCAGTTCTTC
NA | NA | TRBJ2-5 | TRBV7-6 | CASSLGQYSMYQETLYF | TGTGCCAGCAGCTTAGGGCAGTACAGCATGTACCAAGAGACCCTGTACTTC
TRBD2 | NA | TRBJ2-3 | TRBV15 | CATSRELAGASTDTQYF | TGTGCCACCAGCAGAGAGCTAGCGGGAGCAAGCACAGATACGCAGTATTTT
NA | few | TRBJ1-2 | TRBV6-2/TRBV6-3 | CASSSAAAGVIVGYTF | TGTGCCAGCAGCTCCGCGGCCGCGGGGGTGATTGTTGGCTACACCTTC
NA | NA | TRBJ1-5 | TRBV20-1 | CSASLGAAYSNQPQHF | TGCAGTGCTAGTCTGGGCGCAGCCTATAGCAATCAGCCCCAGCATTTT
TRBD1 | NA | TRBJ2-1 | TRBV20-1 | CSAREGQGNEQFF | TGCAGTGCTAGAGAGGGACAGGGGAATGAGCAGTTCTTC
NA | few | TRBJ1-2 | TRBV28 | CATHVANYGYTF | TGTGCCACCCACGTTGCTAACTATGGCTACACCTTC
NA | NA | TRBJ2-1 | TRBV25-1 | CASSDPAISGHSYNEQFF | TGTGCCAGCAGTGATCCAGCCATTAGCGGTCACTCCTACAATGAGCAGTTCTTC
NA | NA | TRBJ2-5 | TRBV29-1 | CSVELRSGETQYF | TGCAGCGTTGAACTCCGTAGTGGGGAGACCCAGTACTTC
TRBD2 | NA | TRBJ2-1 | TRBV3-1 | CASSQVGGGYNEQFF | TGTGCCAGCAGCCAAGTTGGGGGGGGATACAATGAGCAGTTCTTC
NA | NA | TRBJ1-1 | TRBV6-5 | CASSRGRANTEAFF | TGTGCCAGCAGCAGAGGGCGGGCGAACACTGAAGCTTTCTTT
TRBD2 | few | TRBJ2-5 | TRBV7-2 | CASTLAGGGPQETQYF | TGTGCCAGCACCCTAGCGGGAGGGGGACCACAAGAGACCCAGTACTTC
TRBD1 | NA | TRBJ2-3 | TRBV28 | CASSLTGLDTQYF | TGTGCCAGCAGCTTGACAGGGTTGGATACGCAGTATTTT
NA | NA | TRBJ2-7 | TRBV11-1 | CASSDSGTPSHEQYF | TGTGCCAGCAGCGATTCCGGGACACCCTCCCACGAGCAGTACTTC
NA | NA | TRBJ2-4 | TRBV12-5 | CASGSTRNIQYF | TGTGCTAGTGGTTCAACACGAAACATTCAGTACTTC
TRBD1 | few | TRBJ1-2 | TRBV28 | CASRTRQGARYGYTF | TGTGCCAGCAGAACACGACAGGGGGCGCGCTATGGCTACACCTTC
NA | many | TRBJ2-3 | TRBV5-1 | CASSFSGSTDTQYF | TGCGCCAGCAGCTTTTCCGGAAGCACAGATACGCAGTATTTT
NA | NA | TRBJ2-7 | TRBV14 | CASSQVVGEQYF | TGTGCCAGCAGCCAAGTTGTGGGGGAGCAGTACTTC
TRBD1 | NA | TRBJ2-4 | TRBV18 | CASSPIEGAANIQYF | TGTGCCAGCTCACCAATCGAGGGGGCCGCAAACATTCAGTACTTC
NA | few | TRBJ2-2 | TRBV5-1 | CASSLLSANTGELFF | TGCGCCAGCAGCTTGTTAAGCGCGAACACCGGGGAGCTGTTTTTT
NA | many | TRBJ1-4 | TRBV20-1 | CSASGTLEKLFF | TGCAGTGCGTCTGGGACACTAGAAAAACTGTTTTTT
TRBD2 | NA | TRBJ2-7 | TRBV7-2 | CASSLQPAGDYEQYF | TGTGCCAGCAGCTTGCAGCCAGCGGGAGACTACGAGCAGTACTTC
NA | NA | TRBJ2-3 | TRBV7-3 | CASSSPPGNTQYF | TGTGCCAGCAGCTCCCCCCCGGGTAATACGCAGTATTTT
NA | NA | TRBJ2-3 | TRBV29-1 | CSVGAELTDTQYF | TGCAGCGTTGGTGCTGAACTTACAGATACGCAGTATTTT
TRBD1 | few | TRBJ1-2 | TRBV7-2 | CASSPRTGQGRGGYTF | TGTGCCAGCAGCCCCCGTACGGGACAGGGAAGAGGGGGCTACACCTTC
TRBD1 | NA | TRBJ1-4 | TRBV29-1 | CSVRDSEKLFF | TGCAGCGTACGGGACAGTGAAAAACTGTTTTTT
NA | NA | TRBJ1-2 | TRBV28 | CAGSEALGYTF | TGTGCCGGCAGTGAGGCCTTGGGCTACACCTTC
TRBD1 | NA | TRBJ2-4 | TRBV5-5 | CASSSDRGLRIQYF | TGTGCCAGCAGCTCGGACAGGGGGCTTCGCATTCAGTACTTC
TRBD2 | NA | TRBJ2-5 | TRBV29-1 | CSGGEGTQYF | TGCAGCGGGGGGGAGGGGACCCAGTACTTC